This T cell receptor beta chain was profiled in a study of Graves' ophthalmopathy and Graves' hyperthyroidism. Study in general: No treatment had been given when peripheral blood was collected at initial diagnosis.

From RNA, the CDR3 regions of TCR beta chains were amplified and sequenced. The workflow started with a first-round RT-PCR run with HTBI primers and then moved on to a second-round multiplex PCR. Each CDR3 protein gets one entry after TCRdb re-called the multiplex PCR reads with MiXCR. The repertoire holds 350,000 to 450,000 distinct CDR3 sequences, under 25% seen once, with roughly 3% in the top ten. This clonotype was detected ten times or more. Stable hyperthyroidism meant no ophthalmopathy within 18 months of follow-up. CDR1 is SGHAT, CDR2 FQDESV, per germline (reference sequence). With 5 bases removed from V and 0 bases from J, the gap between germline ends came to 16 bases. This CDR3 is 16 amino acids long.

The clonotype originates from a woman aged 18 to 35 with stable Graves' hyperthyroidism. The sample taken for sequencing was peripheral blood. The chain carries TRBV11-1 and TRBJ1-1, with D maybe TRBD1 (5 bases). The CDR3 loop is CASSVHPGLMNTEAFF. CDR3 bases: TGTGCCAGCAGCGTCCATCCGGGACTCATGAACACTGAAGCTTTCTTT. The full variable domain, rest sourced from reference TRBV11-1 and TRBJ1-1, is EAEVAQSPRYKITEKSQAVAFWCDPISGHATLYWYRQILGQGPELLVQFQDESVVDDSQLPKDRFSAERLKGVDSTLKIQPAELGDSAMYLCASSVHPGLMNTEAFFGQGTRLTVV.